The present TCR beta chain was sequenced within a study of CD8 T cells in ankylosing spondylitis. Findings and caveats of the study: Significantly higher representation of disease-linked clones was reported for matched ankylosing spondylitis synovial fluid. Typical of ankylosing spondylitis blood, it appeared, was a TCR beta motif of fewer than ten highly homologous variants. Earlier literature documents some of the motif variants in reactive arthritis synovial fluid and blood.

In this sample, this clonotype turned up many times. Its antigen is currently unknown. V lost 5 bases, J lost 4 bases, and 11 bases lay in between. This CDR3 has 13 amino acids. Preparation of TCR beta libraries was done by quantitative 5'-RACE with molecular barcodes. TCRdb recomputed calls from the 5' RACE reads with MiXCR, one row per CDR3 protein. The table shows 300,000 to 400,000 distinct CDR3 sequences, with roughly 14% occurring only once. The chain is built from TRBV12-3 or TRBV12-4 and TRBJ1-2; D gene unclear. The sample was blood, either unsorted or a sorted T cell fraction (not recorded which). The TCR comes from a male donor with ankylosing spondylitis or in good health (not recorded which). In DNA, the CDR3 is TGTGCCAGCAGTGAGATGAGATTCTATGGCTACACCTTC. Translating gives CASSEMRFYGYTF.